These 2 T cell receptor beta chains were all obtained from the same sample, sequenced in a study of identical twins. TCRdb processed the 5' RACE reads anew with MiXCR; each CDR3 protein has one entry. Of 200,000 or so distinct CDR3 sequences in the sample, about 7.5% were seen once. These sequences were also reported in another study, on yellow fever vaccine responses in identical twins.

Sequences were obtained from memory (CD45RO+) T cells sorted from blood. The receptors shown here come from a woman aged 18-29 years in good health.

The table lists this clonotype with a few counts. This chain joins TRBV5-6 and TRBJ2-1, with D maybe TRBD2 (6 bases). The CDR3 contains 16 residues. Germline V gene data show CDR1 as SGHDT and CDR2 as YYEEEE. V was trimmed by 4 bases and J by 1 base, leaving 15 bases between them. The CDR3 DNA follows: TGTGCCAGCAGCCAATCTCGGGGGTTGTCCTACAATGAGCAGTTCTTC. Translated: CASSQSRGLSYNEQFF. Variable domain in full (rest from reference TRBV5-6 and TRBJ2-1): DAGVTQSPTHLIKTRGQQVTLRCSPKSGHDTVSWYQQALGQGPQFIFQYYEEEERQRGNFPDRFSGHQFPNYSSELNVNALLLGDSALYLCASSQSRGLSYNEQFFGPGTRLTVL.

The rearrangement uses TRBV15 and TRBJ1-1; D not resolved. CDR3 length equals 12 residues. Germline values: CDR1 LNHNV, CDR2 YYDKDF (reference sequence). V was trimmed by 3 bases and J by 8 bases, leaving 10 bases between them. The CDR3 is CATSSAGREAFF. CDR3 DNA sequence: TGTGCCACCAGCAGCGCGGGGAGGGAAGCTTTCTTT.